One and the same sample provided the 27 T cell receptor beta chains below, sequenced in a study of OX40 agonist ivuxolimab in advanced cancers. Libraries were prepared by immunoSEQ multiplex PCR; TCRdb keeps only in-frame clonotypes and omits some of them. The data show around 62,000 clones, with roughly four fifths seen just once and 1.6% held by the top ten. Sequenced material: CD4+ or CD8+ T cells sorted from blood, taken in a trial of the OX40 agonist ivuxolimab. These receptors came from an adult with an advanced solid tumor such as melanoma, head and neck, liver or kidney cancer.

The chain couples TRBV4-1 to TRBJ2-7; TRBD1 is a possible D gene (6 bases). There are 14 residues in the CDR3. V dropped 1 base and J dropped 2 bases, with 9 bases sitting between them. CDR1 is MGHRA and CDR2 is YSYEKL in the germline V gene. The CDR3, as DNA: TGCGCCAGCAGCCAAGCGGGACAAGCCTACGAGCAGTACTTC. Translated: CASSQAGQAYEQYF.

The DNA for the CDR3 is TGTGCCAGCAGCCCCGCACAGGGTGCCAATGAGCAGTTCTTC. Translation gives CASSPAQGANEQFF. The chain employs TRBV5-6 and TRBJ2-1; possible D gene TRBD1, 6 bases. V shed 4 bases and J shed 6 bases, with 14 bases lying between them. There are 14 residues in the CDR3. Germline loops: CDR1 SGHDT, CDR2 YYEEEE.

CDR3 residues: CATDRDQAYGEQFF. CDR3 in DNA: TGTGCCACCGACCGGGACCAGGCATATGGTGAGCAGTTCTTC. The chain links TRBV10-3 to TRBJ2-1; D tentatively reads TRBD1 or TRBD2 (5 bases each). This CDR3 is 14 amino acids long. V was clipped by 10 bases and J by 9 bases, with 22 bases between them. Germline V lookup: CDR1 ENHRY, CDR2 SYGVKD.

This clone was observed a single time. The chain uses TRBV5-5 and TRBJ2-2, with 9 bases matching TRBD1. V lost 0 bases, J lost 4 bases, and 1 base stayed unmatched. In germline, CDR1 is SGHKS, CDR2 YYEKEE (reference sequence). The CDR3 is made up of 15 amino acids. CDR3 protein: CASSLGQGGTGELFF. The CDR3 bases are TGTGCCAGCAGCTTGGGACAGGGGGGCACCGGGGAGCTGTTTTTT.

J is TRBJ2-2 and V is TRBV18, with TRBD1 as a possible D gene (5 bases). CDR1 is KGHSH and CDR2 is LQKENI in the germline V gene. The CDR3 consists of 14 residues. Trimming took off 3 bases at V and 2 bases at J, with 7 bases between the two ends. CDR3 residues: CASSPTDNTGELFF. The CDR3 DNA is TGTGCCAGCTCACCGACAGATAACACCGGGGAGCTGTTTTTT. Together with reference TRBV18 and TRBJ2-2, the CDR3 gives the full variable domain: NAGVMQNPRHLVRRRGQEARLRCSPMKGHSHVYWYRQLPEEGLKFMVYLQKENIIDESGMPKERFSAEFPKEGPSILRIQQVVRGDSAAYFCASSPTDNTGELFFGEGSRLTVL.

The genes are TRBV11-2 and TRBJ2-3; D possibly uses TRBD1 or TRBD2 (6 bases each). The V end was cut by 1 base, the J end by 2 bases, with 10 bases between. This CDR3 has 15 amino acids. Germline-derived CDR1 and CDR2 are SGHAT and FQNNGV. CDR3 loop: CASSLAGAFTDTQYF. CDR3 coding DNA: TGTGCCAGCAGCTTAGCGGGGGCCTTCACAGATACGCAGTATTTT.

The chain links TRBV19 to TRBJ2-3; 7 nucleotides agree with TRBD1. Germline V gives CDR1 LNHDA, CDR2 SQIVND (reference sequence). Trimming at V came to 3 bases and at J to 1 base, leaving 4 bases not matched to a gene. The CDR3 loop spans 15 amino acids. In nucleotides, the CDR3 is TGTGCCAGTAGTATTCTTACAGGGGGCACAGATACGCAGTATTTT. This sequence encodes CASSILTGGTDTQYF.

V gene TRBV11-1 combines with J gene TRBJ1-4; D ambiguous. This CDR3 comprises 14 residues. CDR1 SGHAT and CDR2 FQDESV come from the germline V gene (reference sequence). V was shortened by 8 bases and J by 4 bases, with 14 bases between the two germline ends. This chain's CDR3 is CASGVGHLNEKLFF. The CDR3 DNA sequence: TGTGCCAGCGGTGTAGGGCACCTTAATGAAAAACTGTTTTTT.

J is TRBJ1-5 and V is TRBV28; D remains ambiguous. V lost 8 bases, J lost 1 base, and 6 bases lay in between. From germline, CDR1 is MDHEN and CDR2 SYDVKM. The CDR3 runs 12 residues. This chain's CDR3 is CASHLSNQPQHF. For the CDR3, the DNA is TGTGCCAGCCACCTGAGCAATCAGCCCCAGCATTTT.

This chain uses TRBV29-1 with TRBJ2-7, with TRBD1 as a possible D gene (5 bases). The CDR3 contains 13 residues. V lost 4 bases and J lost 7, with 17 bases in between. Germline CDR1 SQVTM, CDR2 ANQGSEA. The CDR3 DNA is TGCAGCGTTGTACAGGCCTTCGCTGGGGAGCAGTACTTC. This encodes CSVVQAFAGEQYF.

This chain links TRBV18 with TRBJ1-2; no clear D gene. Germline lookup yields CDR1 KGHSH and CDR2 LQKENI. The CDR3 runs 14 residues. V was cut by 2 bases and J by 4 bases, with 11 bases left in between. Here the CDR3 reads CASSPAASSYGYTF. The DNA of the CDR3 is TGTGCCAGCTCACCAGCGGCCAGCTCCTATGGCTACACCTTC.

V is TRBV7-2 and J is TRBJ1-2, with 9 positions matching TRBD1. The CDR3 runs to 15 residues. The V and J ends lost 5 bases and 4 bases, in that order; junction bases with no gene match: 8. Germline assignment: CDR1 SGHTA and CDR2 FQGNSA. CDR3: CASSLRDRAGYGYTF. CDR3 bases: TGTGCCAGCAGCCTCCGGGACAGGGCGGGCTATGGCTACACCTTC.

This clone was recorded once. The chain uses TRBV7-2 and TRBJ2-7; 9 bases are shared with TRBD2. The CDR3 totals 15 residues. J lost 3 bases, V lost 3 bases, and 6 bases had no gene match. Germline-derived CDR1 and CDR2 are SGHTA and FQGNSA. Written as DNA, the CDR3 is TGTGCCAGCAGCTTTAAAGCGGGGGGTTACTACGAGCAGTACTTC. Translation gives CASSFKAGGYYEQYF.

The chain employs TRBV5-1 and TRBJ2-3; TRBD1 aligns across 8 bases. Trimming took 2 bases from V and 4 from J; bases not matched to a gene: 6. Germline V gives CDR1 SGHRS, CDR2 YFSETQ. The CDR3 has 15 amino acids. For the CDR3, the DNA is TGCGCCAGCAGCTTAACAGGGGGTGTCGCAGATACGCAGTATTTT. This gives the protein CASSLTGGVADTQYF.

The V gene is TRBV11-3, the J gene TRBJ2-1, with TRBD2 matching over 10 bases. The CDR3 has 15 residues. Looked up from germline, CDR1 is SGHNT and CDR2 is YENEEA. The ends lost 2 bases at V and 6 bases at J; junction bases unmatched: 4. The CDR3 spells CASSLSSGGRNEQFF. Written as DNA, the CDR3 is TGTGCCAGCAGCTTATCTAGCGGGGGCCGCAATGAGCAGTTCTTC.

This chain joins TRBV7-3 and TRBJ2-2; no clear D. From germline, CDR1 is SGHTA and CDR2 FQGTGA. V shed 5 bases and J shed 4 bases, with 11 bases lying between them. This CDR3 is built from 14 residues. The CDR3 DNA reads TGTGCCAGCAGCCCCCGGCCTGGCACCGGGGAGCTGTTTTTT. It codes for CASSPRPGTGELFF.

This clone has only a few counts. This CDR3 reads CASRQDIGVYGYTF. CDR3 bases: TGCGCCAGCAGACAGGATATTGGAGTCTATGGCTACACCTTC. The rearrangement uses TRBV5-1 and TRBJ1-2; a weak D match, TRBD1 (5 bases). Germline values: CDR1 SGHRS, CDR2 YFSETQ. The CDR3 totals 14 residues. The V and J ends lost 5 bases and 4 bases respectively, with 15 bases between them.

The rearrangement uses TRBV5-1 and TRBJ1-1, with a possible D match to TRBD1 (5 bases). The CDR3 loop spans 17 amino acids. Germline V gives CDR1 SGHRS, CDR2 YFSETQ. V dropped 3 bases and J dropped 4 bases, with 22 bases sitting between them. CDR3 sequence: CASSSTPLGPWGTEAFF. CDR3 nucleotide sequence: TGCGCCAGCAGCTCGACCCCTCTGGGGCCTTGGGGCACTGAAGCTTTCTTT.

The chain has TRBV5-1 and TRBJ1-2; unclear D gene. This CDR3 contains 18 residues. V was shortened by 1 base and J by 4 bases, with 23 bases between the two germline ends. Germline V lookup: CDR1 SGHRS, CDR2 YFSETQ. The CDR3 sequence: CASSLYGWEHPIPYGYTF. CDR3 in DNA: TGCGCCAGCAGCTTGTATGGATGGGAACACCCTATTCCCTATGGCTACACCTTC.

The rearrangement links TRBV6-1 to TRBJ2-7, with 9 bases matching TRBD2. The V gene end was trimmed by 7 bases and the J gene end by 7 bases; junction bases not matched to a gene: 11. The CDR3 consists of 14 residues. Germline V gene lookup returns CDR1 MNHNS and CDR2 SASEGT. The CDR3 DNA sequence: TGTGCCAGCAACCCGGGACTAGCCCCCTGGGAGCAGTACTTC. Protein: CASNPGLAPWEQYF.

This chain joins TRBV19 and TRBJ1-1; 7 nucleotides agree with TRBD1. Germline values: CDR1 LNHDA, CDR2 SQIVND (reference sequence). This CDR3 region has 13 residues. V shed 8 bases and J 7 bases; nucleotides not matched to a gene: 10. The CDR3 region is CASWGQSGGEAFF. CDR3 in DNA: TGTGCCAGTTGGGGACAGTCCGGGGGTGAAGCTTTCTTT.

The V and J genes are TRBV5-1 and TRBJ2-1; 7 nucleotides align to TRBD1. J was trimmed by 10 bases and V by 4 bases; bases with no gene match: 11. In germline, CDR1 is SGHRS, CDR2 YFSETQ. The CDR3 covers 14 residues. The CDR3 DNA reads TGCGCCAGCAGCGGGGAAGGGGGCCTAGCCGAGCAGTTCTTC. It translates to CASSGEGGLAEQFF.

This clone has more than one count but fewer than ten. The gene calls are TRBV2 and TRBJ1-2; D is undetermined. The germline V gene encodes CDR1 SNHLY and CDR2 FYNNEI. This CDR3 contains 14 residues. Trimming shortened V by 7 bases and J by 5 bases, and 17 bases separated the two germline ends. The DNA for the CDR3 is TGTGCCAGCAAGGTTCTCTACGGGGATTATGGCTACACCTTC. This translates into CASKVLYGDYGYTF.

The chain employs TRBV6-1 and TRBJ2-1; D is perhaps TRBD1 or TRBD2 (7 bases each). There are 16 residues in the CDR3. The V end was cut by 2 bases, the J end by 7 bases, with 18 bases between. Looked up from germline, CDR1 is MNHNS and CDR2 is SASEGT. The CDR3, as DNA: TGTGCCAGCAGTGAACCGGGTTACAGGGGAGGGAATGAGCAGTTCTTC. Residues: CASSEPGYRGGNEQFF.

CDR3 sequence (DNA): TGTGCCAGCAGCCATGGGACTTATGGAAACACCATATATTTT. It is translated as CASSHGTYGNTIYF. The chain recombines TRBV14 with TRBJ1-3; perhaps TRBD1 as D (5 bases). This CDR3 spans 14 amino acids. V was cut by 3 bases and J by 3 bases, with 9 bases left in between. Germline assignment: CDR1 SGHDN and CDR2 FVKESK.

The rearrangement joins TRBV6-1 to TRBJ2-3, with D hard to call. The CDR3 covers 13 residues. CDR1 and CDR2 from the germline V gene are MNHNS and SASEGT. Trimming took 4 bases from V and 5 from J, leaving 10 bases between them. The CDR3 protein is CASSGHLKDTQYF. The DNA for the CDR3 is TGTGCCAGCAGTGGCCACCTAAAAGATACGCAGTATTTT.

V and J are TRBV18 and TRBJ2-1; 11 bases agree with TRBD2. After removal of 4 bases from V and 9 bases from J, the junction contained 5 bases not matched to a gene. This CDR3 region has 14 residues. Germline CDR1 and CDR2: KGHSH and LQKENI. The CDR3 DNA is TGTGCCAGCTCACTTACTAGCGGGAGAACTGAGCAGTTCTTC. This codes for CASSLTSGRTEQFF.